Presented here are 25 T cell receptor beta chains from one specimen sequenced in a study of cytomegalovirus exposure and HLA in healthy donors. 13 Jbeta primers and 60 Vbeta primers were used for the PCR. TCRdb's table, derived via immunoSEQ multiplex PCR, lists solely in-frame clones and lacks some. The table includes 150,000 to 200,000 clones, roughly 72% detected once. The sample was PBMCs. Every receptor here comes from a woman in her twenties or thirties in good health and CMV-seropositive.

The genes are TRBV9 and TRBJ2-7, with D unresolved. V lost 0 bases and J lost 0, with 7 bases in between. CDR3 length: 14 amino acids. Germline V CDR1 and CDR2: SGDLS, YYNGEE. In nucleotides, the CDR3 is TGTGCCAGCAGCGTAGAGAGCCGCTCCTACGAGCAGTACTTC. Its protein is CASSVESRSYEQYF. Together with reference TRBV9 and TRBJ2-7, the CDR3 gives the full variable domain: DSGVTQTPKHLITATGQRVTLRCSPRSGDLSVYWYQQSLDQGLQFLIQYYNGEERAKGNILERFSAQQFPDLHSELNLSSLELGDSALYFCASSVESRSYEQYFGPGTRLTVT.

The table lists this clone with a count of one. J is TRBJ2-7 and V is TRBV2; 7 nucleotides align to TRBD1. V was pared by 6 bases and J by 6 bases, with 14 bases of the junction left unmatched. The CDR3 consists of 15 residues. The germline V gene has CDR1 SNHLY and CDR2 FYNNEI. The CDR3 loop is CASSSQGSASGEQYF. The CDR3 coding sequence is TGTGCCAGCAGCTCACAGGGGTCGGCATCGGGCGAGCAGTACTTC.

This clone was seen more than once but under ten times. This chain links TRBV5-1 with TRBJ1-5; 7 bases are a match to TRBD1. The CDR3 spans 15 residues. CDR1 is SGHRS, CDR2 YFSETQ, per germline. V shed 5 bases and J 4 bases; nucleotides not matched to a gene: 9. The CDR3 protein is CASRPTGLDNQPQHF. CDR3 nucleotides: TGCGCCAGCAGGCCGACAGGGTTGGATAATCAGCCCCAGCATTTT.

This sequence joins TRBV5-1 and TRBJ2-3, with TRBD2 identical over 12 bases. The CDR3 length is 16 residues. Germline V gene data show CDR1 as SGHRS and CDR2 as YFSETQ. With V trimmed by 4 bases and J by 2 bases, 5 bases remained unmatched. CDR3 amino acids: CASSLRTSGATDTQYF. CDR3 DNA sequence: TGCGCCAGCAGCCTACGGACTAGCGGGGCCACAGATACGCAGTATTTT.

The gene calls are TRBV30 and TRBJ1-2, with a possible D match to TRBD1 (6 bases). The germline gives CDR1 GTSNPN, CDR2 SVGIG (reference sequence). V lost 6 bases and J 3 bases, leaving 17 bases between the germline ends. The CDR3 spans 14 residues. The DNA of the CDR3 is TGTGCCTGTACCAATCTGGGGGCCTACTATGGCTACACCTTC. Translation: CACTNLGAYYGYTF.

The genes are TRBV7-2 and TRBJ2-7, with 7 bases aligning to TRBD1. V dropped 4 bases and J dropped 0; count of bases not matched to a gene: 9. CDR3 length: 16 residues. Germline CDR1 and CDR2: SGHTA and FQGNSA. CDR3 sequence reads: CASSSITRDSSYEQYF. CDR3 DNA sequence: TGTGCCAGCAGCTCCATTACCCGGGACAGCTCCTACGAGCAGTACTTC.

The J gene is TRBJ2-1, the V gene TRBV11-2; D possibly corresponds to TRBD2 (5 bases). From germline, CDR1 is SGHAT and CDR2 FQNNGV. V lost 2 bases and J lost 7, with 12 bases in between. CDR3 size: 14 residues. This CDR3 is CASSLSLASNEQFF. The CDR3 nucleotides read TGTGCCAGCAGCTTAAGTCTAGCCTCGAATGAGCAGTTCTTC.

J is TRBJ1-1 and V is TRBV6-5, with D perhaps matching TRBD1 (6 bases). In germline, CDR1 is MNHEY, CDR2 SVGAGI. Trimming stripped 2 bases from V and 1 base from J, with 14 bases between. This CDR3 has 16 residues. The DNA of the CDR3 is TGTGCCAGCAGTTACGGACGCAGACAGGCGAACACTGAAGCTTTCTTT. This gives the protein CASSYGRRQANTEAFF.

Turning to this clone: At one boundary the junction diverges from the germline segment, which might be a read error. The V and J genes are TRBV7-9 and TRBJ2-5, with 10 bases identical to TRBD1. CDR1 and CDR2 from the germline V gene are SEHNR and FQNEAQ (reference sequence). There are 15 residues in the CDR3. CDR3 residues: CSSSSNPGQGQTQYF. For the CDR3, the DNA is TGTTCCAGCAGCTCCAATCCGGGACAGGGGCAGACCCAGTACTTC.

V usage is TRBV11-2 and J usage is TRBJ1-1; D gene uncertain. V lost 1 base and J 6 bases, leaving 12 bases between the germline ends. The CDR3 has 14 residues. Germline loops: CDR1 SGHAT, CDR2 FQNNGV. CDR3 nucleotide sequence: TGTGCCAGCAGCTTAGTGGCCGGGTCAGCTGAAGCTTTCTTT. It translates to CASSLVAGSAEAFF.

The V and J genes are TRBV14 and TRBJ2-5; D gene ambiguous. CDR1 is SGHDN and CDR2 is FVKESK in the germline V gene. V lost 2 bases to trimming and J lost 2 bases, with 9 bases between them. The CDR3 runs 14 residues. The CDR3 DNA reads TGTGCCAGCAGCCAACGCCAGATACAAGAGACCCAGTACTTC. This translates into CASSQRQIQETQYF.

This chain links TRBV30 with TRBJ1-4, with D perhaps TRBD1 (6 bases). Per germline, CDR1 GTSNPN and CDR2 SVGIG (reference sequence). CDR3 size: 16 residues. Trimming cost V 3 bases and J 8 bases, with 22 bases left between them. The CDR3 is CAWRPPGATQKEKLFF. The CDR3 nucleotides are TGTGCCTGGAGACCACCAGGGGCTACCCAGAAGGAAAAACTGTTTTTT.

V is TRBV5-1 and J is TRBJ2-1; 10 bases agree with TRBD1. The CDR3 is 16 amino acids. Germline-derived CDR1 and CDR2 are SGHRS and YFSETQ. V lost 4 bases, J lost 1 base, and 5 bases stayed unmatched. The CDR3 nucleotides are TGCGCCAGCAGCACTGGACAGGGGGGATCCTACAATGAGCAGTTCTTC. This encodes CASSTGQGGSYNEQFF. The full variable domain, with the rest looked up from reference TRBV5-1 and TRBJ2-1, is KAGVTQTPRYLIKTRGQQVTLSCSPISGHRSVSWYQQTPGQGLQFLFEYFSETQRNKGNFPGRFSGRQFSNSRSEMNVSTLELGDSALYLCASSTGQGGSYNEQFFGPGTRLTVL.

The V and J genes are TRBV10-3 and TRBJ1-2; 7 bases line up with TRBD1. Germline V gene sequence: CDR1 ENHRY, CDR2 SYGVKD. This CDR3 is 13 amino acids long. The trim removed 6 bases at V and 4 bases at J, leaving 5 bases unmatched. CDR3: CAISGTALYGYTF. As DNA, the CDR3 is TGTGCCATCAGCGGGACAGCCCTCTATGGCTACACCTTC.

The chain combines TRBV19 with TRBJ2-5; D call uncertain. The CDR3 has 12 residues. Per the germline V gene, CDR1 is LNHDA and CDR2 is SQIVND (reference sequence). V gave up 9 bases and J gave up 5 bases, with 13 bases separating them. The CDR3 loop is CASGYHSETQYF. The CDR3 nucleotides are TGTGCCAGCGGGTATCATAGCGAGACCCAGTACTTC.

The chain has TRBV6-4 and TRBJ2-7, with TRBD2 identical over 9 bases. Trimming removed 0 bases from V and 1 base from J; junction bases left unmatched: 7. Germline V gives CDR1 MRHNA, CDR2 SNTAGT. The CDR3 is 17 residues long. In DNA form, the CDR3 reads TGTGCCAGCAGTGACTCGGAGGCGGGAGGGGGTTCCTACGAGCAGTACTTC. Encoded protein: CASSDSEAGGGSYEQYF.

The chain is built from TRBV18 and TRBJ1-1, with 9 bases aligning to TRBD1. Germline values: CDR1 KGHSH, CDR2 LQKENI. V gave up 6 bases and J gave up 2 bases; unmatched junction bases: 7. The CDR3 loop spans 15 amino acids. The CDR3 spells CASSRGQGINTEAFF. The DNA of the CDR3 is TGTGCCAGCTCCCGCGGACAGGGGATTAACACTGAAGCTTTCTTT.

The CDR3, as DNA: TGTGCCAGCAGCTTTTTAACTAGCGGGAGTAGCATGTTCTTC. It translates to CASSFLTSGSSMFF. The genes are TRBV7-2 and TRBJ2-1, with TRBD2 matching over 11 bases. The J segment lost 15 bases and the V segment lost 3 bases, leaving 10 bases of the junction unmatched. The CDR3 runs to 14 residues. Germline V gene lookup returns CDR1 SGHTA and CDR2 FQGNSA.

V and J are TRBV4-3 and TRBJ1-1, with no clear D. Germline V CDR1 and CDR2: LGHNA, YSLEER. V was clipped by 6 bases and J by 6 bases, with 20 bases between them. The CDR3 totals 15 residues. Written as DNA, the CDR3 is TGCGCCAGCAGTTCCCCTAGGGAAGGGAGGGCTGAAGCTTTCTTT. Translating it yields CASSSPREGRAEAFF.

CDR3 nucleotides: TGCGCCAGCAGCTTGGTGGGGCTAGCCAAAAACATTCAGTACTTC. It translates to CASSLVGLAKNIQYF. This chain links TRBV5-1 with TRBJ2-4; D perhaps matches TRBD1 (5 bases). Per germline, CDR1 SGHRS and CDR2 YFSETQ. V was trimmed by 0 bases and J by 0 bases, leaving 7 bases between them. The CDR3 has 15 amino acids.

This clone was picked up a small number of times. The chain combines TRBV5-1 with TRBJ2-1; 13 bases are shared with TRBD2. The CDR3 contains 15 residues. V shed 4 bases and J 5 bases; nucleotides not matched to a gene: 3. CDR1 is SGHRS and CDR2 is YFSETQ in the germline V gene. The CDR3 region is CASSPGLAGHNEQFF. In DNA form, the CDR3 reads TGCGCCAGCAGCCCGGGACTAGCGGGGCACAATGAGCAGTTCTTC.

The CDR3 DNA reads as TGTGCCAGTAGAGGACAGCCTTATAGCAATCAGCCCCAGCATTTT. Protein sequence: CASRGQPYSNQPQHF. The gene calls are TRBV19 and TRBJ1-5, with D maybe TRBD1 (6 bases). The CDR3 is 15 residues long. Trimming took off 6 bases at V and 0 bases at J, with 12 bases between the two ends. CDR1 and CDR2 (germline): LNHDA, SQIVND (reference sequence).

The J gene is TRBJ1-5, the V gene TRBV6-4; a weak D match, TRBD1 (6 bases). The length of the CDR3 is 16 residues. The V and J ends lost 3 bases and 0 bases respectively, with 12 bases between them. Germline assignment: CDR1 MRHNA and CDR2 SNTAGT. CDR3 protein: CASSEGTIHSNQPQHF. Written as DNA, the CDR3 is TGTGCCAGCAGTGAAGGGACAATCCATAGCAATCAGCCCCAGCATTTT.

J is TRBJ1-1 and V is TRBV6-4; no definite D call. CDR3 length: 13 amino acids. In germline, CDR1 is MRHNA, CDR2 SNTAGT. Trimming removed 5 bases at V and 4 bases at J, with 11 bases between. The CDR3 protein is CASSLEEGTEAFF. The CDR3 DNA reads TGTGCCAGCAGTCTTGAAGAGGGCACTGAAGCTTTCTTT.

V and J are TRBV5-1 and TRBJ2-7; possibly TRBD2 for D (7 bases). Germline V CDR1 and CDR2: SGHRS, YFSETQ. With 1 base removed from V and 3 bases from J, the gap between germline ends came to 17 bases. CDR3 length equals 16 residues. CDR3 amino acids: CASSLREDSVYYEQYF. The CDR3 DNA sequence: TGCGCCAGCAGCTTGCGGGAGGACAGCGTATACTACGAGCAGTACTTC.